This TCR beta chain was obtained from a study of T cells in Graves' hyperthyroidism and ophthalmopathy. Study-level background: Initial diagnosis, before any treatment, was when peripheral blood was collected.

Germline loops: CDR1 SGHTA, CDR2 FQGTGA. Losses at the gene ends were 5 bases for V and 1 base for J; bases not matched to a gene: 2. This CDR3 has 15 amino acids. The CDR3 regions of TCR beta were amplified from RNA transcripts. A first-round RT-PCR of the TCR CDR3 used the HTBI primer set. TCRdb reprocessed the multiplex PCR reads with MiXCR, giving one entry per CDR3 protein. The sample contains about 500,000 distinct CDR3 sequences, approximately 15% of which appear only once. This clonotype showed up just a few times. Any patient presenting with uncontrolled infection, other autoimmune disease, pregnancy or lactation was left out.

Sequencing was carried out using blood. The clonotype was recovered from a woman under 30 with Graves' hyperthyroidism. This chain uses TRBV7-3 with TRBJ2-2, with 9 bases fitting TRBD2. The CDR3 bases are TGTGCCAGCAGCCCGACTAGCGGGAACACCGGGGAGCTGTTTTTT. As protein: CASSPTSGNTGELFF. Using reference TRBV7-3 and TRBJ2-2 for the parts outside the CDR3, the full variable domain is GAGVSQTPSNKVTEKGKYVELRCDPISGHTALYWYRQSLGQGPEFLIYFQGTGAADDSGLPNDRFFAVRPEGSVSTLKIQRTERGDSAVYLCASSPTSGNTGELFFGEGSRLTVL.